This entry is about one T cell receptor beta chain. The antigen remains unidentified. These data belong to a study of Ad26.COV2.S vaccination and SARS-CoV-2 variants. Overall study findings and caveats: From the TCR breadth and depth analyses, total T cell responses may have been underestimated.

Described treatment: some 20 received Ad26.COV2.S at low or high dose, single or two shots; 5 received placebo; per-sample allocation not given. Each sample was drawn 63 days after the first injection (of vaccine or placebo). Spike of the Wuhan-strain SARS-CoV-2 was expressed by an Ad26 vector, which formed the vaccine. V dropped 5 bases and J dropped 7; count of bases not matched to a gene: 7. CDR3 length: 14 amino acids. Germline CDR1 reads ENHRY; CDR2 reads SYGVKD. Sequencing was performed with immunoSEQ multiplex PCR; in TCRdb, only in-frame clones are kept and a portion is missing. The profile shows some 460,000 clones, 89% of them singletons.

V usage is TRBV10-3 and J usage is TRBJ2-3, with TRBD1 matching over 9 bases. This specimen was peripheral blood, taken in a trial of Ad26.COV2.S vaccine versus placebo. The source is a person between 18 and 59 years old who received the Ad26.COV2.S COVID-19 vaccine or a placebo. The CDR3: CAISTGQGAYTQYF. CDR3 sequence (DNA): TGTGCCATCAGTACGGGACAGGGCGCCTATACGCAGTATTTT.